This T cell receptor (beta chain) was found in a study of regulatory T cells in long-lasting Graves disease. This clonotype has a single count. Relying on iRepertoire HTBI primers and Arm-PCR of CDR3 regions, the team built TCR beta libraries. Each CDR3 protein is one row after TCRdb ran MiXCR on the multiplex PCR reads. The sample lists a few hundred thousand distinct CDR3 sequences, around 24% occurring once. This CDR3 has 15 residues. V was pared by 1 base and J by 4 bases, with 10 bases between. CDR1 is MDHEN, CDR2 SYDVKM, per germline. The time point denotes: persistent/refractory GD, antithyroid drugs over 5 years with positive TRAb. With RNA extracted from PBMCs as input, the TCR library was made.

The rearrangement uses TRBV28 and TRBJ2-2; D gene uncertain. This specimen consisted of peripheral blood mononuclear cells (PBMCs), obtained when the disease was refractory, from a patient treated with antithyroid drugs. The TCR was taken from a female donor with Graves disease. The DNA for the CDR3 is TGTGCCAGCAGTTTATTGGCAGAACTCACCGGGGAGCTGTTTTTT. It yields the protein CASSLLAELTGELFF.